Given below is one T cell receptor beta chain in context. The PCR employed 60 Vbeta primers together with 13 Jbeta primers. Profiling relied on immunoSEQ multiplex PCR, and the TCRdb table lists in-frame clones only, not all of them. The sample gives about 98,000 clones, about 81% of which show up once; more than 1.4% is in the top ten. The data derive from a study of cytomegalovirus exposure and HLA in healthy donors. V dropped 5 bases and J dropped 3 bases, with 17 bases sitting between them. Germline V CDR1 and CDR2: SEHNR, FQNEAQ (reference sequence). This CDR3 comprises 15 residues. Sequencing was performed on PBMCs. This chain uses TRBV7-9 with TRBJ2-7; the D gene is possibly TRBD1 (8 bases). This TCR was recovered from a man aged 35 to 55 in good health and CMV-seronegative. CDR3 protein: CASSSGQGGNYEQYF. CDR3 bases: TGTGCCAGCAGCAGCGGACAGGGAGGGAACTACGAGCAGTACTTC.